The T cell receptor beta chain described here comes from a study of blood T cells in healthy people across ages. At least ten counts were recorded for this clonotype. Its cognate antigen is unknown. Overall study results and limits: Donors of long life had a larger count of naive CD4+ cells and greater diversity than aged donors.

With a J-beta primer mix and a sample-barcoded 5' primer, a second PCR ran roughly 6 to 12 cycles. TCRdb reanalysed the 5' RACE reads using MiXCR and keeps one entry per CDR3 protein. The data hold about 1,800,000 distinct CDR3 sequences, with under 30% observed a single time. This TCR came from a woman aged 25 to 39 in good health. The sequenced sample consisted of blood.

CDR3 in DNA: TGTGCCATCAGTGGACTAGCGGGGGCCACAGATACGCAGTATTTT. Encoded protein: CAISGLAGATDTQYF. V gene TRBV10-3 combines with J gene TRBJ2-3; 12 nucleotides line up with TRBD2. Per germline, CDR1 ENHRY and CDR2 SYGVKD. The V and J ends lost 4 bases and 2 bases, in that order; junction bases with no gene match: 1. The CDR3 extends over 15 amino acids.